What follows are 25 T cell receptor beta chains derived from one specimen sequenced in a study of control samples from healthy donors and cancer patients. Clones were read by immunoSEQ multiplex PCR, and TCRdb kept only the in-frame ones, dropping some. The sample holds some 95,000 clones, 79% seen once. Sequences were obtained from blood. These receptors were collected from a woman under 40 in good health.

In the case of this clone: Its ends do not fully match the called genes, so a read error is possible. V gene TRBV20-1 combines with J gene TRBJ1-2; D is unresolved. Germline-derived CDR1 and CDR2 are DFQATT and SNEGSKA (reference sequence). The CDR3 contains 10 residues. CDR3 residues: CSARGYGYTF. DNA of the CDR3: TGCAGTGCCAGAGGCTATGGCTACACCTTC.

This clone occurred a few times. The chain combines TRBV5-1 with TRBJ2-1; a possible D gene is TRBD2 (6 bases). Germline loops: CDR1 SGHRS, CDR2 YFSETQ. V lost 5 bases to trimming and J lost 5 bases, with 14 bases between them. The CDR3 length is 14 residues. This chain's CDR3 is CASSPQPSDNEQFF. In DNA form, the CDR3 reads TGCGCCAGCAGTCCCCAGCCTAGCGACAATGAGCAGTTCTTC. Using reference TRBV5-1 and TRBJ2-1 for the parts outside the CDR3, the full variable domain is KAGVTQTPRYLIKTRGQQVTLSCSPISGHRSVSWYQQTPGQGLQFLFEYFSETQRNKGNFPGRFSGRQFSNSRSEMNVSTLELGDSALYLCASSPQPSDNEQFFGPGTRLTVL.

The CDR3 protein is CSVDGAGGPMGKNIQYF. The CDR3 nucleotides are TGCAGCGTTGATGGGGCGGGAGGACCGATGGGCAAAAACATTCAGTACTTC. The V and J genes are TRBV29-1 and TRBJ2-4, with 8 bases identical to TRBD2. CDR1 is SQVTM, CDR2 ANQGSEA, per germline. Losses at the gene ends were 3 bases for V and 3 bases for J; bases not matched to a gene: 13. The CDR3 runs 17 residues.

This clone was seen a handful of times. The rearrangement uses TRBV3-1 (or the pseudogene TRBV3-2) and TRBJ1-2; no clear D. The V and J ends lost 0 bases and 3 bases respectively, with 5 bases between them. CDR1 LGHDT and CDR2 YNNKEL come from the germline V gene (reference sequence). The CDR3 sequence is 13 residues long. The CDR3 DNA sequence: TGTGCCAGCAGCCAAGACAGATACTATGGCTACACCTTC. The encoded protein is CASSQDRYYGYTF.

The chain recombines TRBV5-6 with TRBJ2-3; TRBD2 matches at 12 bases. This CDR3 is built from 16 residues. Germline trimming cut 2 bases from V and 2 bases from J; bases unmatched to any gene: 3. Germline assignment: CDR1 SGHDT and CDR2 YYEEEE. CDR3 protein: CASSFGLAGNTDTQYF. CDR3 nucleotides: TGTGCCAGCAGCTTCGGACTAGCGGGGAACACAGATACGCAGTATTTT.

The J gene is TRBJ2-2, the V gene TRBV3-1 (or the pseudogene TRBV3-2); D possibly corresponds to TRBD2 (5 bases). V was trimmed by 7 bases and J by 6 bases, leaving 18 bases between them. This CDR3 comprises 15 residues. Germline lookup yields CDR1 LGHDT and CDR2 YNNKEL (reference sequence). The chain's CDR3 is CASTLYPGVAGELFF. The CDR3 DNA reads TGTGCCAGCACCCTATACCCCGGGGTTGCCGGGGAGCTGTTTTTT.

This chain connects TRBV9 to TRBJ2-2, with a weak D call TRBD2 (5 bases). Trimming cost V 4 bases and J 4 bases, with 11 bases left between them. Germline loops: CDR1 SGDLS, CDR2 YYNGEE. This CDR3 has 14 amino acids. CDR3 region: CASSPLEGTGELFF. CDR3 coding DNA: TGTGCCAGCAGCCCTCTAGAGGGCACCGGGGAGCTGTTTTTT.

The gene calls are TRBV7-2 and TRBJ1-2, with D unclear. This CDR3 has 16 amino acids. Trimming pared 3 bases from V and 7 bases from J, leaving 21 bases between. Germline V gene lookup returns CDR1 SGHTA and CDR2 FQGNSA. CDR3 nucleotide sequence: TGTGCCAGCAGCTTCTCAGAACAAATACTTCGCAGTGGCTACACCTTC. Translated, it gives CASSFSEQILRSGYTF.

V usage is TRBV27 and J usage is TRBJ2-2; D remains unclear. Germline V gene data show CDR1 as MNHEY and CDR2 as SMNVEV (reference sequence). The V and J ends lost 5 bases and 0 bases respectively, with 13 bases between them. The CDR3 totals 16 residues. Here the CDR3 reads CASSTRRTANTGELFF. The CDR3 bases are TGTGCCAGCAGTACGAGACGTACCGCGAACACCGGGGAGCTGTTTTTT.

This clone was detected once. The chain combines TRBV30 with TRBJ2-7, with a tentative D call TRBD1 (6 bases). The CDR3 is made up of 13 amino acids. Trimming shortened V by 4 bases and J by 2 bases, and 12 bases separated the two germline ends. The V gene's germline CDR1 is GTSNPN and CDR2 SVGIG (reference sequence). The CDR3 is CAWNPTGTYEQYF. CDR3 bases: TGTGCCTGGAATCCTACAGGGACCTACGAGCAGTACTTC.

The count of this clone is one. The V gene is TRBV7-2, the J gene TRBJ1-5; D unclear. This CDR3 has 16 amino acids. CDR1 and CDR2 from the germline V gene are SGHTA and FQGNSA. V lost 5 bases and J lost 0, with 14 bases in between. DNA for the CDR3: TGTGCCAGCAGCCAACGTCCGGGTTATAGCAATCAGCCCCAGCATTTT. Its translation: CASSQRPGYSNQPQHF.

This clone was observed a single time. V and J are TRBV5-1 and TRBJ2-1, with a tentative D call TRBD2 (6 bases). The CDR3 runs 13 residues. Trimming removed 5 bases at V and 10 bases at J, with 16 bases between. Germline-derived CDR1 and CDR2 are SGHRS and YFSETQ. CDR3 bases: TGCGCCAGCAGGCGGGAATTGCAGCAAGAGCAGTTCTTC. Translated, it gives CASRRELQQEQFF.

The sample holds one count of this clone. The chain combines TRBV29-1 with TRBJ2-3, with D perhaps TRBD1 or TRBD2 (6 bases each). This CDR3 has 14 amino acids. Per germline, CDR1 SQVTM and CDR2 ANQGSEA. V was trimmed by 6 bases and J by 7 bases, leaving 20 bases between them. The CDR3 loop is CSVLTGQGRNTQYF. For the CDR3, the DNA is TGCAGCGTCCTAACGGGGCAGGGGAGGAATACGCAGTATTTT.

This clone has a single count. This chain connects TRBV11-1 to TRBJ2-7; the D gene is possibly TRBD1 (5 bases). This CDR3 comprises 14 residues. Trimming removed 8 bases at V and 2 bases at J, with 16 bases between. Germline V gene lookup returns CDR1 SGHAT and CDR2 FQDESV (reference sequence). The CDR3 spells CASPFRGPAYEQYF. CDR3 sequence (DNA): TGTGCCAGCCCCTTTAGGGGTCCCGCCTACGAGCAGTACTTC. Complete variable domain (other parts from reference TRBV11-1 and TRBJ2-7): EAEVAQSPRYKITEKSQAVAFWCDPISGHATLYWYRQILGQGPELLVQFQDESVVDDSQLPKDRFSAERLKGVDSTLKIQPAELGDSAMYLCASPFRGPAYEQYFGPGTRLTVT.

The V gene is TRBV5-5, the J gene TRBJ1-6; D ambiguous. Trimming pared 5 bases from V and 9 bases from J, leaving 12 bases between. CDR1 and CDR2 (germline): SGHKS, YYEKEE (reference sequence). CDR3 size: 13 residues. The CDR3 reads CASRDRPSSPLHF. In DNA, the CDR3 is TGTGCCAGCAGAGATAGACCGAGTTCACCCCTCCACTTT.

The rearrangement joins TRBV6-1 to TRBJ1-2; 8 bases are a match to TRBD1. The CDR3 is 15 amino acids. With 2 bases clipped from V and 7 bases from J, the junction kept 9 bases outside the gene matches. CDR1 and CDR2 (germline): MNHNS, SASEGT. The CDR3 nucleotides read TGTGCCAGCAGTGAATATGAGGTCAGGGGGCCTGGCTACACCTTC. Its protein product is CASSEYEVRGPGYTF.

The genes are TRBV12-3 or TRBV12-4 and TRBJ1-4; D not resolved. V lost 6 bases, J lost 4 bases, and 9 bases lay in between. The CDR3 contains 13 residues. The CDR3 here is CASSPINNEKLFF. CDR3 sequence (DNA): TGTGCCAGCAGCCCGATAAATAATGAAAAACTGTTTTTT.

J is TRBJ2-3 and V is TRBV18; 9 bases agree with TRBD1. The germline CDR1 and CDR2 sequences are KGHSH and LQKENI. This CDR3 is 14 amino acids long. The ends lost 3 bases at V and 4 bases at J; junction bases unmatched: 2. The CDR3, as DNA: TGTGCCAGCTCACCGGGACAGGGCCCAGATACGCAGTATTTT. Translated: CASSPGQGPDTQYF.

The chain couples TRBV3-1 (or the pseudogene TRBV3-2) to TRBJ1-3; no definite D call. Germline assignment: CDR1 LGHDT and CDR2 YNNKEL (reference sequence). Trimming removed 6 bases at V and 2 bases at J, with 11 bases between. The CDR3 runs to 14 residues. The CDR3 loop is CASSYDVAGNTIYF. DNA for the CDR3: TGTGCCAGCAGTTATGACGTCGCTGGAAACACCATATATTTT.

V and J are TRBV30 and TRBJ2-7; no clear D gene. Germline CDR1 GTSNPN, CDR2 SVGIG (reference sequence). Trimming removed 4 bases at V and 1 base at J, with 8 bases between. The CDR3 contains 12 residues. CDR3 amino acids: CAWTLDSYEQYF. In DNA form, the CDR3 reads TGTGCCTGGACCTTAGATTCCTACGAGCAGTACTTC.

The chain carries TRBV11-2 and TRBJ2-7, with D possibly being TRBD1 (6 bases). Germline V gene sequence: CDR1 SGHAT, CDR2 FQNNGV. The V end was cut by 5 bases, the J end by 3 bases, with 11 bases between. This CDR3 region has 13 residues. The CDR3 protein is CASSDRILYEQYF. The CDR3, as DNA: TGTGCCAGCAGCGACAGGATTCTCTACGAGCAGTACTTC.

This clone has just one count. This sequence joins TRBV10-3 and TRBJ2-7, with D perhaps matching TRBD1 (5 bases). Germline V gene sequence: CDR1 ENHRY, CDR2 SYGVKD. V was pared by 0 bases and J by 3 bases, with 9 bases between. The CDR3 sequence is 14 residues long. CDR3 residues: CAISESSGHYEQYF. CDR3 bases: TGTGCCATCAGTGAGTCGTCAGGGCACTACGAGCAGTACTTC.

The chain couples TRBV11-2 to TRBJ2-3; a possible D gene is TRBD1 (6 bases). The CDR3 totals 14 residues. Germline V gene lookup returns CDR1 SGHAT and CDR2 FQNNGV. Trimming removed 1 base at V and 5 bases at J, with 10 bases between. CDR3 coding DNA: TGTGCCAGCAGCTTAGTCCGGGACAAAGATACGCAGTATTTT. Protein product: CASSLVRDKDTQYF.

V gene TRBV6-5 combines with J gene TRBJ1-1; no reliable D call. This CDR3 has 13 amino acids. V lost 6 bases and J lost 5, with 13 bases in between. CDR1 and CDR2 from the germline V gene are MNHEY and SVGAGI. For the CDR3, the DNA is TGTGCCAGCAGCATCTATACCGGGACTGAAGCTTTCTTT. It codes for CASSIYTGTEAFF.

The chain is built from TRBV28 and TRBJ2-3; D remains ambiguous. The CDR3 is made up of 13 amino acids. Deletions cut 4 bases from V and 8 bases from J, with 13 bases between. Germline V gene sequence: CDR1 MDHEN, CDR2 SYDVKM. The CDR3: CASSSPTPGTQYF. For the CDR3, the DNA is TGTGCCAGCAGTTCTCCGACCCCTGGTACGCAGTATTTT.